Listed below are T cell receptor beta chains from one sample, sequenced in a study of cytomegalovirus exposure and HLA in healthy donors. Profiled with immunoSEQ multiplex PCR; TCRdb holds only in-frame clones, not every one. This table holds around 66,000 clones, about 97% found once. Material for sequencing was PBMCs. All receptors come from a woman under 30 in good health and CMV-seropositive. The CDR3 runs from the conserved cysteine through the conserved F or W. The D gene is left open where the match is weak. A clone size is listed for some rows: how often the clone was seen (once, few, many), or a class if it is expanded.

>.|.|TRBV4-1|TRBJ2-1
TGCGCCAGCAGCCCAGACCACACAAGCGGGAATGAGCAGTTCTTC
CASSPDHTSGNEQFF
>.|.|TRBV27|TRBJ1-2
TGTGCCAGCAGTGGTGACAGGTATGGCTACACCTTC
CASSGDRYGYTF
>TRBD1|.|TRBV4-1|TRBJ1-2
TGCGCCAGCAGCCAGCAACAGGGGCCTAACTATGGCTACACCTTC
CASSQQQGPNYGYTF
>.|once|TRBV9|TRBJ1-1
TGTGCCAGCAGCGTAGGACAGCTCACTGAAGCTTTCTTT
CASSVGQLTEAFF
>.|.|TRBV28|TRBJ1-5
TGTGCCAGCAGTTTGATGGGCAGGGGACAGCCCCAGCATTTT
CASSLMGRGQPQHF
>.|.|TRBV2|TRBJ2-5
TGTGCCAGCAGCCCAGGACTGGACGGGGCCCAGTACTTC
CASSPGLDGAQYF
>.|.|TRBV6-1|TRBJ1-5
TGTGCCAGCAGTGGACTCTACAGGGTGGGCAATCAGCCCCAGCATTTT
CASSGLYRVGNQPQHF
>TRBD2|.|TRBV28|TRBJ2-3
TGTGCCAGCAGTTTTCCGACTACGGGCGGGAGCCGTAATACGCAGTATTTT
CASSFPTTGGSRNTQYF
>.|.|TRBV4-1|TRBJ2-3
TGCGCCAGCAGCTCTCCGCAGCTCGGACAAGATACGCAGTATTTT
CASSSPQLGQDTQYF
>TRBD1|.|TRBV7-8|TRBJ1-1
TGTGCCAGCAGCTTAAGAGTAAGTCGGACAGGGGACGTGAACACTGAAGCTTTCTTT
CASSLRVSRTGDVNTEAFF
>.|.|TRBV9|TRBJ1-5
TGTGCCAGCAGCGTAGGTAGCCCCAATCAGCCCCAGCATTTT
CASSVGSPNQPQHF
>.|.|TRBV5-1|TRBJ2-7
TGCGCCAGCAGGGGAGACCTCAACTACGAGCAGTACTTC
CASRGDLNYEQYF
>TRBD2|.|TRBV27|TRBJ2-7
TGTGCCAGCAGTTTTACCAGCGGGATGTACGAGCAGTACTTC
CASSFTSGMYEQYF
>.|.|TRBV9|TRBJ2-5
TGTGCCAGCAGCGGGCGGGGAGCCGGAGAGACCCAGTACTTC
CASSGRGAGETQYF
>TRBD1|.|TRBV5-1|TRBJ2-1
TGCGCCAGCAGCTTGCCACGGGACAGGGTAAACAATGAGCAGTTCTTC
CASSLPRDRVNNEQFF
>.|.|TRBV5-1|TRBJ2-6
TGCGCCAGCAGCTTGGTAGGTAGCGACTCTGGGGCCAACGTCCTGACTTTC
CASSLVGSDSGANVLTF
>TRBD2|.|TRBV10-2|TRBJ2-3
TGCGCCAGCAGTGTACCTAGCGGCTTCACAGATACGCAGTATTTT
CASSVPSGFTDTQYF
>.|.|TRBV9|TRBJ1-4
TGTGCCAGCAGCGCCAGAATGGCTAATGAAAAACTGTTTTTT
CASSARMANEKLFF
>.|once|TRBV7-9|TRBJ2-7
TGTGCCAGCAGCCTGGGCCGGGCAGGGGGGATCCGCGAGCAGTACTTC
CASSLGRAGGIREQYF
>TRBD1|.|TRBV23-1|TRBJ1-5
TGCGCCAGCAGTCAATATTACCGCCGGGACAGGGGAACACATCAGCCCCAGCATTTT
CASSQYYRRDRGTHQPQHF
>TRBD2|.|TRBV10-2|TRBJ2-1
TGCGCCAGCAGGGGGGATCGGTGGCGGGAGTACAATGAGCAGTTCTTC
CASRGDRWREYNEQFF
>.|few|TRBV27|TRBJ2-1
TGTGCCAGCAGTCCATCCGGCAATGAGCAGTTCTTC
CASSPSGNEQFF
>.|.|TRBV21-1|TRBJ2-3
TGTGCCAGCAGCAAAGATCCTACGCTGCACGCTGAGCGAGATACGCAGTATTTT
CASSKDPTLHAERDTQYF
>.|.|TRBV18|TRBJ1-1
TGTGCCAGCTCACCCCAGGGGAACACTGAAGCTTTCTTT
CASSPQGNTEAFF
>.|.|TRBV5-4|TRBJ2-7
TGTGCCAGCAGTCCCCAGGGCTTCGAGCAGTACTTC
CASSPQGFEQYF
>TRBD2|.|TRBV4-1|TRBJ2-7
TGCGCCAGCAGCCACGGGACTAGCGGGACTTCCTACGAGCAGTACTTC
CASSHGTSGTSYEQYF